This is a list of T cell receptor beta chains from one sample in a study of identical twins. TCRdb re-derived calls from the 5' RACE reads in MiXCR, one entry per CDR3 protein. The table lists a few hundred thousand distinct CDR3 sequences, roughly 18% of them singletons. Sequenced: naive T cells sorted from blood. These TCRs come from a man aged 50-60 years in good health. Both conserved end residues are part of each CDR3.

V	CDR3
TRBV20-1	CSAPGIQETQYF
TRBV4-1	CASSQEDSRTYEQYF
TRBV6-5	CASSYPELAPSTDTQYF
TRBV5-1	CASSLAMGQGYYYEQYF
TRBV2	CASTWMGSSTDTQYF
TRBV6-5	CASSYPSGRAGSTGELFF
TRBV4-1	CASSQGLAANTGELFF
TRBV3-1	CASSFHSATNEKLFF
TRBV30	CAWSVGQHTGELFF
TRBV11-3	CASSGTGGTQYF
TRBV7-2	CASSLGQGREKLFF
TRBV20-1	CSAITTIYEQYF
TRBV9	CASSVVGYNEQFF
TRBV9	CASSDLYDTQYF
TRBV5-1	CASTRGAGTGELFF
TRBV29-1	CSVESVASGANVLTF
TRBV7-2	CASRERGATDTQYF
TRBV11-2	CASSLDLSTYNEQFF
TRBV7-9	CASSLASAAGNTIYF
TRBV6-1	CASSERPLAQYF
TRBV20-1	CSAGTGGGGETQYF
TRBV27	CASSNRVPTYNEQFF